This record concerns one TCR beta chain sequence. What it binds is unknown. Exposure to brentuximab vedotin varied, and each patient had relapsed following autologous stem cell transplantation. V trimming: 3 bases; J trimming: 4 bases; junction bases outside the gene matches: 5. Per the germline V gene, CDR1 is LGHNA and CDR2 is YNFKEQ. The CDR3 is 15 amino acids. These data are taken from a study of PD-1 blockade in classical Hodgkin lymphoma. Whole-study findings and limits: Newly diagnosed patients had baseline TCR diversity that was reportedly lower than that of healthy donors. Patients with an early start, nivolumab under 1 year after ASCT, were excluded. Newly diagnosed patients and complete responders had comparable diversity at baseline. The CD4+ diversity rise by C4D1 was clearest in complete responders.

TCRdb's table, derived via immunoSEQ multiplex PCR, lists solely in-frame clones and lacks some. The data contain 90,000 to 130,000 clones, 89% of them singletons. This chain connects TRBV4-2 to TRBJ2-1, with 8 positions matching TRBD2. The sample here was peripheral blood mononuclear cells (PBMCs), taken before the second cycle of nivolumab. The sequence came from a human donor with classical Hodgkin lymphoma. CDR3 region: CASSHPAGAYNEQFF. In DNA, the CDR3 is TGTGCCAGCAGCCATCCAGCGGGAGCTTACAATGAGCAGTTCTTC.